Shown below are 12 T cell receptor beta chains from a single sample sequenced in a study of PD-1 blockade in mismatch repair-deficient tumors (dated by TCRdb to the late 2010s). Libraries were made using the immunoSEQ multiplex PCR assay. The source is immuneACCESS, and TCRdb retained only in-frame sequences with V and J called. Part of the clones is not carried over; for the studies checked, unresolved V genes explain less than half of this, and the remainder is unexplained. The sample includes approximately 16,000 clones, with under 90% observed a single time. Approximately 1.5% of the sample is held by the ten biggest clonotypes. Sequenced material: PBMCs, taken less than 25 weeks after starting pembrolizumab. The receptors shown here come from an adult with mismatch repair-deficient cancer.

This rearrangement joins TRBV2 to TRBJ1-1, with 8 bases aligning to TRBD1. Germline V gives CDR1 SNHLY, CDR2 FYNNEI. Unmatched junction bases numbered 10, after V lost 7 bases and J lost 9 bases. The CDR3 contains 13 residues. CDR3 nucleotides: TGTGCCAGCACCGCCGGGACAGGACCACAAGCTTTCTTT. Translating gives CASTAGTGPQAFF.

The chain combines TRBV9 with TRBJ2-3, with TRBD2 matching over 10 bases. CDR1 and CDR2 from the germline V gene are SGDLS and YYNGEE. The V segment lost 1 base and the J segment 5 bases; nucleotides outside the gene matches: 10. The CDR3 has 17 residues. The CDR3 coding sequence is TGTGCCAGCAGCGTAAGGGCTAGCGGGAGTCTTCAAGATACGCAGTATTTT. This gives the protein CASSVRASGSLQDTQYF. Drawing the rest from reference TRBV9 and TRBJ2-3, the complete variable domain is DSGVTQTPKHLITATGQRVTLRCSPRSGDLSVYWYQQSLDQGLQFLIQYYNGEERAKGNILERFSAQQFPDLHSELNLSSLELGDSALYFCASSVRASGSLQDTQYFGPGTRLTVL.

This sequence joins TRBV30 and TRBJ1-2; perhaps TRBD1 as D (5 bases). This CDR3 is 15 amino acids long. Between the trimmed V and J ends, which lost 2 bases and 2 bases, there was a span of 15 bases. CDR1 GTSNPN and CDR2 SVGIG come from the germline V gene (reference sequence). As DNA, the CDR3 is TGTGCCTGGAGTCCACAGGCCGCTTGGAACTATGGCTACACCTTC. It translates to CAWSPQAAWNYGYTF. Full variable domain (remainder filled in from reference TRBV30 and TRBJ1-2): SQTIHQWPATLVQPVGSPLSLECTVEGTSNPNLYWYRQAAGRGLQLLFYSVGIGQISSEVPQNLSASRPQDRQFILSSKKLLLSDSGFYLCAWSPQAAWNYGYTFGSGTRLTVV.

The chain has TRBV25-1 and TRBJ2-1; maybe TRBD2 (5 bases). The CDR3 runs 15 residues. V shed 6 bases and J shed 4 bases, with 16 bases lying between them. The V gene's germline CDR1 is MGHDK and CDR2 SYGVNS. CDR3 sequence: CASSKRSSSYNEQFF. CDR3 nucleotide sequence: TGTGCCAGCAGCAAGCGGAGCTCATCATACAATGAGCAGTTCTTC.

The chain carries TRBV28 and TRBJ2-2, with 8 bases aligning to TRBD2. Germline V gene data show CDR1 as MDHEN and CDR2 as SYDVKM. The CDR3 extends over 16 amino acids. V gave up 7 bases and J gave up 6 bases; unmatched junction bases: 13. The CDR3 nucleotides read TGTGCCAGCAAAACGACCGGGACTAGGGAGGCCGGGGAGCTGTTTTTT. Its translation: CASKTTGTREAGELFF.

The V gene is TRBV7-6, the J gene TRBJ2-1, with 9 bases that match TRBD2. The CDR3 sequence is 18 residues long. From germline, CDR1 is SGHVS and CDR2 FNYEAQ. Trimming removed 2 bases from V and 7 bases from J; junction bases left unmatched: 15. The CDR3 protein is CASSLMAPLSGSGNEQFF. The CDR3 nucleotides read TGTGCCAGCAGCTTAATGGCCCCTCTTAGCGGGAGTGGAAATGAGCAGTTCTTC.

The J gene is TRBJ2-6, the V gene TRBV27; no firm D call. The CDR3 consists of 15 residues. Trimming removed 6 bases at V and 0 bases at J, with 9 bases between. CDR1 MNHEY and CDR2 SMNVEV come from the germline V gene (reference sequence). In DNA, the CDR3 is TGTGCCAGCAGCCTATCCTTCTCTGGGGCCAACGTCCTGACTTTC. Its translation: CASSLSFSGANVLTF.

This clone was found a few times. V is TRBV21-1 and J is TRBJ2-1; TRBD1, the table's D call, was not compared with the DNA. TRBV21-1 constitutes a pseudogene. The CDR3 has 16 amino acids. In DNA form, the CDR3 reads TGTGCCAGCAGCAAAGGGAGACAGGGGTTTGGAAATGAGCAGTTCTTC. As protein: CASSKGRQGFGNEQFF.

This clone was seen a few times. Here the CDR3 DNA reads TGTGCCAGTAAAGGGGGCGGTAGCTCCTACGAGCAGTACTTC. Its protein product is CASKGGGSSYEQYF. V usage is TRBV19 and J usage is TRBJ2-7; 7 bases map to TRBD1. This CDR3 contains 14 residues. The germline CDR1 and CDR2 sequences are LNHDA and SQIVND (reference sequence). With V trimmed by 7 bases and J by 0 bases, 6 bases remained unmatched.

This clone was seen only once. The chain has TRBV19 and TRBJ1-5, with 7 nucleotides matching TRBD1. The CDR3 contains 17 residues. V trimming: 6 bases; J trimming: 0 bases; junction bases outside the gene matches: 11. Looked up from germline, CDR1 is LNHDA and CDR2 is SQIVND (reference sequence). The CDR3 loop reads CASRTLIQGPSNQPQHF. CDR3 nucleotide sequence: TGTGCCAGTAGGACTTTAATACAGGGGCCTAGCAATCAGCCCCAGCATTTT.

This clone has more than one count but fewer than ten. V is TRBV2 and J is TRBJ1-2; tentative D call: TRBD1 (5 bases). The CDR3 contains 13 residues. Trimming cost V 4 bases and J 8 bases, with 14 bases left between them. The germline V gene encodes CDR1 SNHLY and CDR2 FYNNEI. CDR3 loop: CASSGTSSGGYTF. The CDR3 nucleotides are TGTGCCAGCAGTGGGACATCGTCTGGGGGCTACACCTTC.

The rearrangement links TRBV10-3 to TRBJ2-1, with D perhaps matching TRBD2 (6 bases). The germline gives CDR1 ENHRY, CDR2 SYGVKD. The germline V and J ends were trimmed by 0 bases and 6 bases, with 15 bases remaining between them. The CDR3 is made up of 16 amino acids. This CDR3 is CAISESRETLFNEQFF. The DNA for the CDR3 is TGTGCCATCAGTGAGTCCCGGGAGACGCTCTTCAATGAGCAGTTCTTC.